This TCR beta chain stems from a study of T cells in Graves' hyperthyroidism and ophthalmopathy. Study at large: Prior to any treatment, at the point of initial diagnosis, peripheral blood was collected.

Hyperthyroidism patients were newly diagnosed, had disease duration under 2 months, and were aged 18 to 65 years. Isolation of PBMCs was performed on 10 ml fresh peripheral blood. Researchers took RNA transcripts and amplified the TCR beta CDR3 regions from them. HTBI primers were the set used in a first-round RT-PCR of the TCR CDR3. TCRdb ran MiXCR on the multiplex PCR reads and lists one entry per CDR3 protein. The table records around 440,000 distinct CDR3 sequences, around 16% of them present only once. Germline-derived CDR1 and CDR2 are MDHEN and SYDVKM. Deletions cut 2 bases from V and 0 bases from J, with 11 bases between. CDR3 length: 16 residues.

The chain uses TRBV28 and TRBJ1-3; D uncertain. This TCR was recovered from a woman aged 18-29 years with Graves' hyperthyroidism. Specimen: blood. CDR3 amino acids: CASSLLPSLSGNTIYF. For the CDR3, the DNA is TGTGCCAGCAGTTTACTACCCAGCCTCTCTGGAAACACCATATATTTT.